The T cell receptor beta chain described here comes from a study of blood T cell repertoires in COVID-19. On the study more broadly: Samples came from the United States, Italy and Spain, spanning acute and convalescent COVID-19. The cDNA or gDNA used as material had been derived from T cells, B-cell-depleted T cells, or PBMCs.

In the source study's methods: Nucleated cell counts were estimated from reference gene primer amplification. Generated by immunoSEQ multiplex PCR, the TCRdb table keeps only in-frame clones and is missing some. D and trimming were read from the DNA, whereas the V and J calls and clone size are those reported in that table. The repertoire consists of fewer than 450,000 clones, with around 91% occurring once and the leading ten covering 2.5% to 4%. J was trimmed by 9 bases and V by 2 bases; bases with no gene match: 7. The CDR3 runs to 15 residues. CDR1 and CDR2 from the germline V gene are SGHTA and FQGNSA.

The chain couples TRBV7-2 to TRBJ2-1; TRBD2 agrees at 10 bases. This receptor was taken from a woman aged 18-35 years who had recovered from COVID-19. The sample was peripheral blood. The CDR3 DNA sequence: TGTGCCAGCAGCTTACTAGCGGGAGTACATAGTGAGCAGTTCTTC. Translation gives CASSLLAGVHSEQFF.